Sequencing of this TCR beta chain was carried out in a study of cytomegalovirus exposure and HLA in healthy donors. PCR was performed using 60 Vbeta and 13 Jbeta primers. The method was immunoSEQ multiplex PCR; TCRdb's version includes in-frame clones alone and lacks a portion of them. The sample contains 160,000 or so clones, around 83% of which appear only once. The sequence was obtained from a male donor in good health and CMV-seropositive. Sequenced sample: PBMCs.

The CDR3 sequence: CASSLAVGRRNEQFF. The CDR3 DNA is TGTGCCAGCAGCTTAGCGGTCGGGAGAAGGAATGAGCAGTTCTTC. This rearrangement joins TRBV7-7 to TRBJ2-1, with D maybe TRBD2 (6 bases). Looked up from germline, CDR1 is SSHAT and CDR2 is FNYEAQ (reference sequence). V gave up 0 bases and J gave up 7 bases, with 13 bases separating them. There are 15 residues in the CDR3.